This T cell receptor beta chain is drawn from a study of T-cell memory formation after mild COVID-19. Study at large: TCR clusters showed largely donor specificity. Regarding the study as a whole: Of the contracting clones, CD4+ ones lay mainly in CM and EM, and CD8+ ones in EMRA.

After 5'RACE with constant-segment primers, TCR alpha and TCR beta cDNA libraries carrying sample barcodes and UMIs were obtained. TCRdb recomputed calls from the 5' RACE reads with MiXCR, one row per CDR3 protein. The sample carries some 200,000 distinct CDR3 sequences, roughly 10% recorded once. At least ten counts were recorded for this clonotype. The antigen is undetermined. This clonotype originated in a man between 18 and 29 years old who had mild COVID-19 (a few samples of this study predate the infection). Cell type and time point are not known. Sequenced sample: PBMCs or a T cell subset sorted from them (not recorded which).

CDR3 residues: CATPATSGNTGELFF. The CDR3 DNA sequence: TGTGCCACCCCAGCAACTAGCGGTAACACCGGGGAGCTGTTTTTT. The rearrangement joins TRBV12-3 or TRBV12-4 to TRBJ2-2, with TRBD2 matching 8 bases. The CDR3 spans 15 residues. Trimming removed 10 bases from V and 2 bases from J; junction bases left unmatched: 9.